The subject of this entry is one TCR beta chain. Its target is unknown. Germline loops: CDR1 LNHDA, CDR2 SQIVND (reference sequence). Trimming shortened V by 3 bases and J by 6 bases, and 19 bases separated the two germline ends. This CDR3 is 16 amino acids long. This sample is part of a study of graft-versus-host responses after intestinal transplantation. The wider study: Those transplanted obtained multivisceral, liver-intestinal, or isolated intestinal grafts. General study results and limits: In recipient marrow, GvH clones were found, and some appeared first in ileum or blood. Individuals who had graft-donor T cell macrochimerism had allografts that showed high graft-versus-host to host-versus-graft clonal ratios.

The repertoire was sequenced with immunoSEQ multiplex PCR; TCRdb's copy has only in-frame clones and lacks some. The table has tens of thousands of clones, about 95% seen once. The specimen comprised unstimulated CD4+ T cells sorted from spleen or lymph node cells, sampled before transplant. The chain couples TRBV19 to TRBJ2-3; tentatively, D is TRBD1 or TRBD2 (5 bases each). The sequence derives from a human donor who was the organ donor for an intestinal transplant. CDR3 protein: CASSIRGREFSDTQYF. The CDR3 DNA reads TGTGCCAGTAGTATTAGGGGCAGGGAGTTTTCGGATACGCAGTATTTT.